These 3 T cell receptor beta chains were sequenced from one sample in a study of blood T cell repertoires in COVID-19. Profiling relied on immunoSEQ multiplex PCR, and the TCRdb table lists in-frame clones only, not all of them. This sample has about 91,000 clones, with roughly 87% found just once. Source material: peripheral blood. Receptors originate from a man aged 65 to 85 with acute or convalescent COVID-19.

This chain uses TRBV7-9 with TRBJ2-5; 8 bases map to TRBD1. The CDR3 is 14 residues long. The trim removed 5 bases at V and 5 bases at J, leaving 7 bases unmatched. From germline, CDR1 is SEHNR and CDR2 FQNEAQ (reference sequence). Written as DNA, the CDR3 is TGTGCCAGCAGCCACCGACAGGGGAAGGAGACCCAGTACTTC. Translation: CASSHRQGKETQYF.

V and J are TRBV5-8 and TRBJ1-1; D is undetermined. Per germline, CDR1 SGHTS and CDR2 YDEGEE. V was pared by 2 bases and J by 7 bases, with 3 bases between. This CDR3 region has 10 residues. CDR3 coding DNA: TGTGCCAGCAGCTTTCGTGAAGCTTTCTTT. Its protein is CASSFREAFF. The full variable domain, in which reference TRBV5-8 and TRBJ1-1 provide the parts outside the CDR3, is EAGVTQSPTHLIKTRGQQATLRCSPISGHTSVYWYQQALGLGLQFLLWYDEGEERNRGNFPPRFSGRQFPNYSSELNVNALELEDSALYLCASSFREAFFGQGTRLTVV.

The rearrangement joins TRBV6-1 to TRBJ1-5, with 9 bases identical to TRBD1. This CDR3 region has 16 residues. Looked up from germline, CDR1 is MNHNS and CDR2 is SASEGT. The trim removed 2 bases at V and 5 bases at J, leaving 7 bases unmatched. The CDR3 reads CASSELRTGVDQPQHF. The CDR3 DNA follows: TGTGCCAGCAGTGAATTAAGGACAGGGGTGGATCAGCCCCAGCATTTT.